The following is a T cell receptor beta chain sequence with its context. Antigen: not known. The sample comes from a study of Ad26.COV2.S vaccination and SARS-CoV-2 variants. With V trimmed by 3 bases and J by 5 bases, 14 bases remained unmatched. The CDR3 has 17 amino acids. Per germline, CDR1 SGHNT and CDR2 YYREEE (reference sequence). Findings and caveats of the study: Recipients of either vaccine or placebo displayed similar breadth of non-spike TCRs.

Treatment of the sample: roughly 20 received Ad26.COV2.S at low or high dose, single or two shots; about 5 received placebo; per-sample allocation not given. Samples came from day 63 after the first vaccine or placebo injection. A Boston donor was an adult aged 18-55 years. This vaccine is an Ad26 vector that expresses the Wuhan-strain SARS-CoV-2 spike. TCRdb keeps only in-frame clones here, not all; method: immunoSEQ multiplex PCR. The sample holds some 290,000 clones, around four fifths seen once. The sequence derives from a person aged 18-65 years who received the Ad26.COV2.S COVID-19 vaccine or a placebo. The sequencing here drew on peripheral blood, taken in a trial of Ad26.COV2.S vaccine versus placebo. This rearrangement joins TRBV5-4 to TRBJ2-5; 9 positions agree with TRBD2. This chain's CDR3 is CASSSRMGGGAKETQYF. CDR3 sequence (DNA): TGTGCCAGCAGCTCGAGGATGGGCGGGGGGGCCAAGGAGACCCAGTACTTC.